The clone carrying this T cell receptor beta chain was detected only once. The assay was immunoSEQ multiplex PCR, and TCRdb's table has in-frame clones only and misses some. The sample carries around 69,000 clones, 80% to 90% recorded once. Germline CDR1 reads MGHRA; CDR2 reads YSYEKL. The V end was cut by 0 bases, the J end by 1 base, with 9 bases between. The CDR3 consists of 15 residues. This sample is part of a study of OX40 agonist ivuxolimab in advanced cancers. Whole-study context: Mean age approximately 61 years, range 23 to 79; around 80% male.

The material sequenced was CD4+ or CD8+ T cells sorted from blood, taken in a trial of the OX40 agonist ivuxolimab. This chain uses TRBV4-1 with TRBJ1-1, with D uncertain. This sequence was found in an adult with an advanced solid tumor such as melanoma, head and neck, liver or kidney cancer. CDR3 in DNA: TGCGCCAGCAGCCAAGATAATGCACAGAACACTGAAGCTTTCTTT. Its protein product is CASSQDNAQNTEAFF.